This T cell receptor beta chain was found in a study of OX40 agonist ivuxolimab in advanced cancers. Study-level background: The treatment was a fully human IgG2 OX40 agonist, ivuxolimab.

The CDR3 totals 15 residues. Germline values: CDR1 MDHEN, CDR2 SYDVKM. Trimming stripped 4 bases from V and 0 bases from J, with 10 bases between. The repertoire was sequenced with immunoSEQ multiplex PCR; TCRdb's copy has only in-frame clones and lacks some. The repertoire holds approximately 70,000 clones, with about 90% as singletons. This clonotype was sampled from an adult with an advanced solid tumor such as melanoma, head and neck, liver or kidney cancer. This chain uses TRBV28 with TRBJ2-1; D is ambiguous. The sequenced sample was CD4+ or CD8+ T cells sorted from blood, obtained in a trial of the OX40 agonist ivuxolimab. CDR3 in amino acids: CASSSYSSSYNEQFF. The CDR3 DNA sequence: TGTGCCAGCAGTTCCTACAGTAGCTCCTACAATGAGCAGTTCTTC.